One T cell receptor beta chain is described in this entry. The antigen remains undetermined. This sample is part of a study of Tregs in tolerant kidney transplant recipients. Clones were read by immunoSEQ multiplex PCR, and TCRdb kept only the in-frame ones, dropping some. The repertoire consists of some 250,000 clones, with 84% occurring once and the leading ten covering 0.5% to 0.65%. Unstimulated regulatory T cells (CD4+CD25+CD127-), CD4+CD25- non-regulatory cells, CD4 and CD8 cells were FACS-sorted from thawed PBMCs. V lost 4 bases and J 1 base, leaving 8 bases between the germline ends. Germline V gene data show CDR1 as SQVTM and CDR2 as ANQGSEA. The CDR3 is 13 amino acids. Whole-study results and caveats: Expanding Tregs on activated donor B cells appeared to best identify donor-specific TCRbeta clones. This study did not directly address biological reproducibility. Validation in larger populations is needed because few patients were studied.

Sequencing used CD4+ T cells from blood. The chain has TRBV29-1 and TRBJ1-5; D not resolved. The TCR comes from a human donor in good health. DNA for the CDR3: TGCAGCGTTGTGGTAGGCAGCAATCAGCCCCAGCATTTT. Protein sequence: CSVVVGSNQPQHF.